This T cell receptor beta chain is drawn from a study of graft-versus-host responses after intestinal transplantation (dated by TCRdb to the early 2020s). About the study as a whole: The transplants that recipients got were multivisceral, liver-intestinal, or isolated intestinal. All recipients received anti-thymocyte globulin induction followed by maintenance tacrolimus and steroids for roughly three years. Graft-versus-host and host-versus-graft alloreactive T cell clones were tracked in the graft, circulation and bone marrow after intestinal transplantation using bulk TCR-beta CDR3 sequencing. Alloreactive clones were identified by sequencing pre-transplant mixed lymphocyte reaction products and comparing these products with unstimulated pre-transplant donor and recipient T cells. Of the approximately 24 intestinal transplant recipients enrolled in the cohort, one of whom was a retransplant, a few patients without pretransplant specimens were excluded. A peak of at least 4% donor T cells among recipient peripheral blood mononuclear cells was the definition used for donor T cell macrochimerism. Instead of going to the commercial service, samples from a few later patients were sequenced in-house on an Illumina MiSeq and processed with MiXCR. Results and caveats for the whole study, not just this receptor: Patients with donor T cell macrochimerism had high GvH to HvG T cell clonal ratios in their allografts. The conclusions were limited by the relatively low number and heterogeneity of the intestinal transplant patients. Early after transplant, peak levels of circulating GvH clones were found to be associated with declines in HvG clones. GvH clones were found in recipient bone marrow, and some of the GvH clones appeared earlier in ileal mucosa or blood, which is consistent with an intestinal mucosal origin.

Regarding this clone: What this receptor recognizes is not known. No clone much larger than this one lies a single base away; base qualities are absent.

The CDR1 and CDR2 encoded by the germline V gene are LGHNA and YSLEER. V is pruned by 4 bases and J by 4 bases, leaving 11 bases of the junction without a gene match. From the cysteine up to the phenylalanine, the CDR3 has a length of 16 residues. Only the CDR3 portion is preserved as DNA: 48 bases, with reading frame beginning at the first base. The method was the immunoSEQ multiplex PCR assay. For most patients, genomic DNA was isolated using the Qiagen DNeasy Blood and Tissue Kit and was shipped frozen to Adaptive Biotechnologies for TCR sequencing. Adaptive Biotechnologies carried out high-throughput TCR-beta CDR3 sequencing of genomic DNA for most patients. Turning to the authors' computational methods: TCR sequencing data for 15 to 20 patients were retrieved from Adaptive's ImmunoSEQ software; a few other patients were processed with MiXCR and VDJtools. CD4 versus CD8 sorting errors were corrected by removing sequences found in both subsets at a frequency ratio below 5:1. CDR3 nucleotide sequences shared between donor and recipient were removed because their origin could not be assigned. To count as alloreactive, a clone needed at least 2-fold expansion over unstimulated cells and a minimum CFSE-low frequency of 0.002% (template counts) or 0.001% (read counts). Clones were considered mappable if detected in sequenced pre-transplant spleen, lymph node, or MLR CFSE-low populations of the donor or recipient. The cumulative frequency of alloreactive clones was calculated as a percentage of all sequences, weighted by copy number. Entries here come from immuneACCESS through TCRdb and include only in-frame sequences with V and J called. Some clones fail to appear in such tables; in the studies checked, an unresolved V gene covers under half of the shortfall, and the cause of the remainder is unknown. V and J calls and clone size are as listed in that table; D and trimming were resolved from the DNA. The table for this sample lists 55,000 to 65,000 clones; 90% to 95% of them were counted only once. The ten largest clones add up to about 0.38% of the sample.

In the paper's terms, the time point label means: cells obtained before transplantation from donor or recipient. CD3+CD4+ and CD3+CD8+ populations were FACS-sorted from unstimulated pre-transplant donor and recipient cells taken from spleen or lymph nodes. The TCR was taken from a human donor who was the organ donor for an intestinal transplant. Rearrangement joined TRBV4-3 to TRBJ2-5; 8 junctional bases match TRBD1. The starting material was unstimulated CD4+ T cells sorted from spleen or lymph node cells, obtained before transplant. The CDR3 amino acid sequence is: CASSRPGQGFSETQYF. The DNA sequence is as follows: TGCGCCAGCAGCCGTCCCGGACAGGGTTTCTCAGAGACCCAGTACTTC.